This T cell receptor beta chain was recovered during a study of cytomegalovirus exposure and HLA in healthy donors. PCR used 60 Vbeta primers and 13 Jbeta primers. Method: immunoSEQ multiplex PCR; TCRdb's copy keeps in-frame clones and lacks some. This table holds around 38,000 clones, 66% found once. Overall study findings and caveats: HLA-A and HLA-B allele assignments for most subjects were reportedly predicted accurately using TCR beta sequences.

In regard to this clone: Its antigen remains unknown.

The CDR3 is 15 amino acids. V shed 4 bases and J 5 bases; nucleotides not matched to a gene: 3. CDR1 and CDR2 from the germline V gene are SGHTA and FQGTGA. This receptor was taken from a man aged 50 to 59 in good health and CMV-seropositive. Sequenced: PBMCs. The chain employs TRBV7-3 and TRBJ2-1; 12 nucleotides align to TRBD2. CDR3 nucleotide sequence: TGTGCCAGCAGCTCGCGGACTAGCGGGAACAATGAGCAGTTCTTC. It codes for CASSSRTSGNNEQFF.